The clone carrying this T cell receptor (beta chain) was observed a handful of times. Its specificity is not known. A process of 5'RACE template switching, which added a universal primer site and UMIs, was used to make TCR cDNA. TCRdb called the 5' RACE reads again in MiXCR, with one record for every CDR3 protein. Of 500,000 to 650,000 distinct CDR3 sequences listed, about a sixth are singletons. The data belong to a study of T cells after yellow fever vaccination. Study as a whole: Researchers used SMART-Seq v4 Ultra Low Input to prepare fractions that had low cell numbers. Study-level points and caveats: Subsequent to the booster, the majority of primary-vaccination clones reappeared (96% CD4, 85% to 90% CD8). CD4 and CD8 compartments shared a small share of clonotypes.

This TCR derives from a young man who received the YFV17D yellow fever vaccine. The source was PBMCs, collected roughly 5 days after the first yellow fever vaccination.

The CDR3, as DNA: TGCAGTGCTAGGGGGGCTAGCGGGGCCCCCACAGATACGCAGTATTTT. This translates into CSARGASGAPTDTQYF. The chain couples TRBV20-1 to TRBJ2-3, with TRBD2 matching over 9 bases. CDR1 and CDR2 (germline): DFQATT, SNEGSKA (reference sequence). CDR3 length: 16 amino acids. Trimming cost V 3 bases and J 2 bases; bases outside gene matches: 9.